This T cell receptor beta chain was identified in a study of CD8 T cells in ankylosing spondylitis. Study-wide findings and caveats: Among TCR beta sequences, a motif of eight highly homologous variants appeared characteristic of ankylosing spondylitis blood.

This clonotype was found a few times. Its specificity is not known. This CDR3 has 12 residues. Trimming left V 11 bases short and J 0 bases short, with 6 bases between. CDR1 and CDR2 (germline): KGHDR, SFDVKD. TCRdb re-analysed the 5' RACE reads in MiXCR, keeping a single row per CDR3 protein. The table shows under 850,000 distinct CDR3 sequences, with over 15% occurring only once. The rearrangement joins TRBV24-1 to TRBJ2-2; D not certain. Sequenced sample: blood, either unsorted or a sorted T cell fraction (not recorded which). This clonotype was obtained from a male donor with ankylosing spondylitis. The CDR3 DNA sequence: TGTGCCAGCCAGGCGAACACCGGGGAGCTGTTTTTT. Protein product: CASQANTGELFF.